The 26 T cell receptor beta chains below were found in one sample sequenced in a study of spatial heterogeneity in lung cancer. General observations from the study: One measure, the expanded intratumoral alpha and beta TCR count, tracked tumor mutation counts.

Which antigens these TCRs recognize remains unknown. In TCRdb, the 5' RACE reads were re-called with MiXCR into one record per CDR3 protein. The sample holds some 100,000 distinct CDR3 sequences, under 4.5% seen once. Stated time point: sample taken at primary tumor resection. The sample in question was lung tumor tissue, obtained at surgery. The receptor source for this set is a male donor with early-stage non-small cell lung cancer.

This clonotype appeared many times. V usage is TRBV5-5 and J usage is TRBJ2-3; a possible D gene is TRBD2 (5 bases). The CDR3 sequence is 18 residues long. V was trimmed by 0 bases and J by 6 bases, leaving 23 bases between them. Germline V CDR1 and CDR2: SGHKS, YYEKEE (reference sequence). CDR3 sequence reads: CASSLVGSAVDRRDTQYF. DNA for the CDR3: TGTGCCAGCAGCTTGGTAGGCTCGGCAGTCGATAGGAGGGATACGCAGTATTTT.

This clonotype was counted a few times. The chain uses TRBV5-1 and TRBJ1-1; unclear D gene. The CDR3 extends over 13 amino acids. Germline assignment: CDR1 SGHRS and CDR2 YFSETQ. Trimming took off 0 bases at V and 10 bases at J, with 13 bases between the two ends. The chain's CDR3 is CASSLAGADRAFF. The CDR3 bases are TGCGCCAGCAGCTTGGCCGGCGCCGATCGAGCTTTCTTT.

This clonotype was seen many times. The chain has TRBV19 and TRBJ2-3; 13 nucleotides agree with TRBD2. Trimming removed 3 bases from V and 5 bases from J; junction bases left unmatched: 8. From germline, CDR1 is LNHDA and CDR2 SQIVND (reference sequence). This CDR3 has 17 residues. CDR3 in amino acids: CASSILGLAGDLDTQYF. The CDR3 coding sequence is TGTGCCAGTAGTATCCTAGGACTAGCGGGAGATTTAGATACGCAGTATTTT.

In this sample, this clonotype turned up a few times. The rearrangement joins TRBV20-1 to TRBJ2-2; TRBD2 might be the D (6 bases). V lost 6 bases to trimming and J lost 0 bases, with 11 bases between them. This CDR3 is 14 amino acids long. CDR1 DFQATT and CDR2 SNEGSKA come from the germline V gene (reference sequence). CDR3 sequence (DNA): TGCAGTGCGATGGGGGAGGCGAACACCGGGGAGCTGTTTTTT. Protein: CSAMGEANTGELFF.

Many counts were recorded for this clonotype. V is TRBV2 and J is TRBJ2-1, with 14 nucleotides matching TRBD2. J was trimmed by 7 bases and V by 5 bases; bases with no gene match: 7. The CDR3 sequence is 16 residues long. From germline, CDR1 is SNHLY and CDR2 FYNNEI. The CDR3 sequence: CASSRSGTSGSNEQFF. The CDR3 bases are TGTGCCAGCAGTCGCTCCGGGACTAGCGGGAGTAATGAGCAGTTCTTC. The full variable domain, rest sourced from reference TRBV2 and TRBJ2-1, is EPEVTQTPSHQVTQMGQEVILRCVPISNHLYFYWYRQILGQKVEFLVSFYNNEISEKSEIFDDQFSVERPDGSNFTLKIRSTKLEDSAMYFCASSRSGTSGSNEQFFGPGTRLTVL.

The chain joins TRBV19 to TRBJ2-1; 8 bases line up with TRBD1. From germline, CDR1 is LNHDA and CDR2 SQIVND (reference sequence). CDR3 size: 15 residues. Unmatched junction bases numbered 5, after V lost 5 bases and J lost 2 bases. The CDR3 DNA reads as TGTGCCAGTAGTGCGACAGGGGCCCCCTACAATGAGCAGTTCTTC. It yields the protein CASSATGAPYNEQFF. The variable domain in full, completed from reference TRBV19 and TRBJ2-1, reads DGGITQSPKYLFRKEGQNVTLSCEQNLNHDAMYWYRQDPGQGLRLIYYSQIVNDFQKGDIAEGYSVSREKKESFPLTVTSAQKNPTAFYLCASSATGAPYNEQFFGPGTRLTVL.

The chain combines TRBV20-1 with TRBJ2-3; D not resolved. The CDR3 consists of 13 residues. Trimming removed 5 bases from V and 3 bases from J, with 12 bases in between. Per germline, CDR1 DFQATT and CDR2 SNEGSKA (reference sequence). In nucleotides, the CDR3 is TGCAGTGCTCCCCCCTTTATAACAGATACGCAGTATTTT. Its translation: CSAPPFITDTQYF.

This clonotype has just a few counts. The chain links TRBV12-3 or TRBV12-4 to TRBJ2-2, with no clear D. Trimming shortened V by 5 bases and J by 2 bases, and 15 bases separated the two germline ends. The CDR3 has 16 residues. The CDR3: CASSVDRPSNTGELFF. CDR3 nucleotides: TGTGCCAGCAGTGTCGATCGACCCTCAAACACCGGGGAGCTGTTTTTT.

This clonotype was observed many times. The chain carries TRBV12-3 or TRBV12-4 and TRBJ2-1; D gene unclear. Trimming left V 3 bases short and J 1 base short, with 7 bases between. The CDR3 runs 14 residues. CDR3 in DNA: TGTGCCAGCAGTTTGGCGTTTTCCTACAATGAGCAGTTCTTC. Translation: CASSLAFSYNEQFF.

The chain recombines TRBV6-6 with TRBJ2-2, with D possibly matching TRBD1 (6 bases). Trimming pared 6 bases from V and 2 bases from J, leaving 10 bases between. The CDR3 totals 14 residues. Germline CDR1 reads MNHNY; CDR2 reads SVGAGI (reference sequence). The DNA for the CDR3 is TGTGCCAGCAGCATGGACAGAAACACCGGGGAGCTGTTTTTT. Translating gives CASSMDRNTGELFF.

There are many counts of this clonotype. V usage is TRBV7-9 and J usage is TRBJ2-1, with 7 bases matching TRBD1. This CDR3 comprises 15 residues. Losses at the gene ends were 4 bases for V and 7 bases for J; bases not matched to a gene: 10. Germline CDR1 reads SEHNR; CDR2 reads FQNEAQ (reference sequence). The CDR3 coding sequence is TGTGCCAGCAGCTCGTCTAGGGGGCGCCGTAATGAGCAGTTCTTC. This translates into CASSSSRGRRNEQFF.

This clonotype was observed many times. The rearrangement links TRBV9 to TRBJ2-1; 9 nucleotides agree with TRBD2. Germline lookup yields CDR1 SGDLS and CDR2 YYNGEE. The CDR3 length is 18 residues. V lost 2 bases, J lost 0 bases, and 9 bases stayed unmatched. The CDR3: CASSVGLAGISSYNEQFF. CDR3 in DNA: TGTGCCAGCAGCGTCGGTCTAGCGGGGATTAGCTCCTACAATGAGCAGTTCTTC.

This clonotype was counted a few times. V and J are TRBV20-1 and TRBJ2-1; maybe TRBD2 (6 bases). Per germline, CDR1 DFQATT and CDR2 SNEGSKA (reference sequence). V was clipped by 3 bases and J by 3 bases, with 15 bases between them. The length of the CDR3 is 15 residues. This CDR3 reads CSASPRGTYYNEQFF. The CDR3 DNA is TGCAGTGCTAGCCCCCGTGGGACTTACTACAATGAGCAGTTCTTC.

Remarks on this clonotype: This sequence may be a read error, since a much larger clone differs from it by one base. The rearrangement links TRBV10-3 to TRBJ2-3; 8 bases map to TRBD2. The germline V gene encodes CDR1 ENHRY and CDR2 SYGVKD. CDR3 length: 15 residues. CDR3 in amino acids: CAISEGAGDTDTKYF. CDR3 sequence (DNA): TGTGCCATCAGTGAGGGAGCGGGGGACACAGATACGAAGTATTTT.

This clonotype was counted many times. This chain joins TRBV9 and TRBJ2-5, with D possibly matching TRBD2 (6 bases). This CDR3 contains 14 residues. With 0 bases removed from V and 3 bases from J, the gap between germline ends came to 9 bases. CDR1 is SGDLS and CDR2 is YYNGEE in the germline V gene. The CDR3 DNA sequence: TGTGCCAGCAGCGTAGCTACGGGGGAAGAGACCCAGTACTTC. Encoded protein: CASSVATGEETQYF.

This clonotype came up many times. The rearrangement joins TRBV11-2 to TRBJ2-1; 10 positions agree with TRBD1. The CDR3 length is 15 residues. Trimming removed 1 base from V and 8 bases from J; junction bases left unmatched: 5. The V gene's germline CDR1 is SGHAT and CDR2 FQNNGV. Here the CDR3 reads CASSLAGQGDDEQFF. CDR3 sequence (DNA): TGTGCCAGCAGCTTAGCTGGACAGGGGGACGATGAGCAGTTCTTC.

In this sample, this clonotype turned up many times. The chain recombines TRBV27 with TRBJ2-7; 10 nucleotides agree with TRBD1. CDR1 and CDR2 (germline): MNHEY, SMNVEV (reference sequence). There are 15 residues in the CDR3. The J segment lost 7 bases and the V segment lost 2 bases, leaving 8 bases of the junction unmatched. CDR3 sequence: CASSLRDRGPLEQYF. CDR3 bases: TGTGCCAGCAGTTTAAGGGACAGGGGCCCTTTGGAGCAGTACTTC.

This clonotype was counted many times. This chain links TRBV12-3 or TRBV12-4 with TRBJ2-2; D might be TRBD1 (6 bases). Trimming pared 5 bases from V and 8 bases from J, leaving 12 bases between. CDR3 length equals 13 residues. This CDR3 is CASSTGMGGELFF. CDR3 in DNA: TGTGCCAGCAGTACAGGGATGGGGGGGGAGCTGTTTTTT.

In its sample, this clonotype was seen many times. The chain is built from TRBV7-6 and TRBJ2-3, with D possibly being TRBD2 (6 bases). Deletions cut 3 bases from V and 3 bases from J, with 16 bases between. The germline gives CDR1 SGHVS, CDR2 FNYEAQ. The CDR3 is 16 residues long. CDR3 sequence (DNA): TGTGCCAGCAGCTTTTTATCGGGAGAGTCGACAGATACGCAGTATTTT. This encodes CASSFLSGESTDTQYF.

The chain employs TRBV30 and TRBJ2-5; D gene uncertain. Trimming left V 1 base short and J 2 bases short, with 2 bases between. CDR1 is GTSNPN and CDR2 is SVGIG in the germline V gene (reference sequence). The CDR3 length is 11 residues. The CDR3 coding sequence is TGTGCCTGGAGTGAACAAGAGACCCAGTACTTC. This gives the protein CAWSEQETQYF.

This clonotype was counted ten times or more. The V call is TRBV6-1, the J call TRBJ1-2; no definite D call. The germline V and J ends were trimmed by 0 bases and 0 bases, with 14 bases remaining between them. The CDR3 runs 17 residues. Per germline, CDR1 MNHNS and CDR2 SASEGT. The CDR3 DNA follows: TGTGCCAGCAGTGAAGCCCCGCTGTTTTACGCTAACTATGGCTACACCTTC. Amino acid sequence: CASSEAPLFYANYGYTF.

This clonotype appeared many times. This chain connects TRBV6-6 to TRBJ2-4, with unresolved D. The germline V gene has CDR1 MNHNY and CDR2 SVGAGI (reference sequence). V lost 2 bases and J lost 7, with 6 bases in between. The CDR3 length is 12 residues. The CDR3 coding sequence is TGTGCCAGCAGTTACCGGTTGAACATTCAGTACTTC. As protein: CASSYRLNIQYF.

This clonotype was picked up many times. The chain's CDR3 is CSAGLAGLTKNIQYF. The CDR3 DNA reads TGCAGTGCTGGACTAGCGGGACTAACCAAAAACATTCAGTACTTC. The genes are TRBV20-1 and TRBJ2-4; 12 bases match TRBD2. Losses at the gene ends were 5 bases for V and 2 bases for J; bases not matched to a gene: 4. The CDR3 loop spans 15 amino acids. Germline-derived CDR1 and CDR2 are DFQATT and SNEGSKA (reference sequence).

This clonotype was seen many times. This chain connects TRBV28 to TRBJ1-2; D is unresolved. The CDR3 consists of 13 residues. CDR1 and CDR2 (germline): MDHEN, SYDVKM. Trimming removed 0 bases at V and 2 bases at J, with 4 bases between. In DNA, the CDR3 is TGTGCCAGCAGTTTATGGGGAAACTATGGCTACACCTTC. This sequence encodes CASSLWGNYGYTF.

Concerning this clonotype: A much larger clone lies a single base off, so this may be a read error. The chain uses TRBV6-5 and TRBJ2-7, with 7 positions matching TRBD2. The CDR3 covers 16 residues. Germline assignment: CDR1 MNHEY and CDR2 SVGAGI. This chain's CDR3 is CASSYSRMLAAYGQYF. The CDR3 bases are TGTGCCAGCAGTTACTCGAGGATGCTAGCGGCCTACGGGCAGTACTTC.

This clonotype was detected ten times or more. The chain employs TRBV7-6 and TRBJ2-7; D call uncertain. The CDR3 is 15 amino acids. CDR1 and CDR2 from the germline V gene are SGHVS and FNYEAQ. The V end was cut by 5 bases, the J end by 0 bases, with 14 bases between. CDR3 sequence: CASSPAFGSSYEQYF. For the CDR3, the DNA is TGTGCCAGCAGCCCTGCTTTCGGCAGCTCCTACGAGCAGTACTTC.